This T cell receptor beta chain emerged from a study of blood T cell repertoires in COVID-19. At the level of the study: From the United States, Italy and Spain came samples of acute and convalescent COVID-19. PBMCs, B-cell-depleted T cells, or T cells provided the cDNA or gDNA that made up the material.

Original processing methods: Reference gene primer amplification gave nucleated cell count estimates. Libraries were prepared by immunoSEQ multiplex PCR; TCRdb keeps only in-frame clonotypes and omits some of them. The D gene and trimming were derived from the DNA, and the V and J assignments and clone size from that table. This sample has around 200,000 clones; around nine tenths occur once, and the top ten carry 1.5% to 2%. The CDR3 totals 18 residues. Germline CDR1 and CDR2: WNHNN and SYGVQD (reference sequence). Germline trimming cut 7 bases from V and 6 bases from J; bases unmatched to any gene: 21.

This sequence joins TRBV10-1 and TRBJ2-3, with 8 bases matching TRBD2. Sequenced: peripheral blood. The receptor's source is a man aged 18 to 30 with active or convalescent COVID-19. CDR3: CASKRAGKVAGPRDTQYF. CDR3 coding DNA: TGCGCCAGCAAGAGGGCAGGAAAGGTAGCGGGGCCTCGGGATACGCAGTATTTT.